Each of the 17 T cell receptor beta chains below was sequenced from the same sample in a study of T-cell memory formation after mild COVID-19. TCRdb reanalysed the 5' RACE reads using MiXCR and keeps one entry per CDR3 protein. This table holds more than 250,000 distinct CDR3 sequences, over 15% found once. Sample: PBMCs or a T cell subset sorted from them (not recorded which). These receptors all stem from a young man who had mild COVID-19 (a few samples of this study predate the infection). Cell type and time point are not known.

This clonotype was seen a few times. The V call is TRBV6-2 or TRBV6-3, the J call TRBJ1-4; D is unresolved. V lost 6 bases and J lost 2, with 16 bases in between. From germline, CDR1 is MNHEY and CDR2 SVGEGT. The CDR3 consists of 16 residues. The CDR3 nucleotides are TGTGCCAGCAGGAGTGGATCCACCTACACTAATGAAAAACTGTTTTTT. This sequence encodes CASRSGSTYTNEKLFF.

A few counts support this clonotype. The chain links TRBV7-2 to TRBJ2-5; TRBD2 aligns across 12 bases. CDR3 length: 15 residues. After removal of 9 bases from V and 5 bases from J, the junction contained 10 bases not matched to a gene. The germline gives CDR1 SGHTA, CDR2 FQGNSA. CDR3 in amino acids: CASGSLAGGPETQYF. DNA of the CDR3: TGTGCCAGTGGATCTCTAGCGGGGGGGCCGGAGACCCAGTACTTC.

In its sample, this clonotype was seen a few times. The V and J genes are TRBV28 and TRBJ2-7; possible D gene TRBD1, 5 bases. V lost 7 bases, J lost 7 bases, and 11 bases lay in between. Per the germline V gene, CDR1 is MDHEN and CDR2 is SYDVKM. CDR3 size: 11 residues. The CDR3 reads CASTSGYEQYV. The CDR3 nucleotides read TGTGCCAGCACCTCAGGGTATGAGCAGTACGTC.

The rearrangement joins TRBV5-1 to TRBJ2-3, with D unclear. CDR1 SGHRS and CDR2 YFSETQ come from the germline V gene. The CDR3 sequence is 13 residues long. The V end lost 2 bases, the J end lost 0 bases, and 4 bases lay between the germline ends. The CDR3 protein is CASSFWSTDTQYF. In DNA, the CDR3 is TGCGCCAGCAGCTTCTGGAGCACAGATACGCAGTATTTT.

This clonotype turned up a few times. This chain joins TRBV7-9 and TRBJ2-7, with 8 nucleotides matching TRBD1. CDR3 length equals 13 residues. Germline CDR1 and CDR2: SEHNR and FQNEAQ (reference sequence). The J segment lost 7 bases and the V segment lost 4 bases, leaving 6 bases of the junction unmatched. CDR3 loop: CASSSGQVWEQYF. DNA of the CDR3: TGTGCCAGCAGCTCGGGACAGGTTTGGGAGCAGTACTTC.

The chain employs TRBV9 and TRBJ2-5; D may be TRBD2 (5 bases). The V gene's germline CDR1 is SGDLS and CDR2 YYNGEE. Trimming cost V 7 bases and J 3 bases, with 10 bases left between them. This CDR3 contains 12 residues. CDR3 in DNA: TGTGCCAGCGGCGGGCTGGAAGAGACCCAGTACTTC. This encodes CASGGLEETQYF.

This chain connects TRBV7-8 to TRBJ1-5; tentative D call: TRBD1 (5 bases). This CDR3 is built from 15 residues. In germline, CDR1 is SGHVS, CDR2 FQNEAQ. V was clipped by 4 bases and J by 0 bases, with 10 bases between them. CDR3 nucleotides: TGTGCCAGCAGCTCCCGGGACGGTAGCAATCAGCCCCAGCATTTT. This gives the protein CASSSRDGSNQPQHF.

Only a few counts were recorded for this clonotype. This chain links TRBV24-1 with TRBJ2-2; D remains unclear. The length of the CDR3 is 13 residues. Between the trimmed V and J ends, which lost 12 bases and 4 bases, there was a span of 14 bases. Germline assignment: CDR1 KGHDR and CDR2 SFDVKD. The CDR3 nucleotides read TGTGCCTCTTCGGCGGCATCCACCGGGGAGCTGTTTTTT. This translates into CASSAASTGELFF.

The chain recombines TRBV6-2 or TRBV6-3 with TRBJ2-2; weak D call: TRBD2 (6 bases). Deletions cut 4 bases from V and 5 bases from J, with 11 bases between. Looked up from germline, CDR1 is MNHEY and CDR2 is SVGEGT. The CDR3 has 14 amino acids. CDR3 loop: CASSSREWTGELFF. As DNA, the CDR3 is TGTGCCAGCAGTTCGCGGGAATGGACCGGGGAGCTGTTTTTT.

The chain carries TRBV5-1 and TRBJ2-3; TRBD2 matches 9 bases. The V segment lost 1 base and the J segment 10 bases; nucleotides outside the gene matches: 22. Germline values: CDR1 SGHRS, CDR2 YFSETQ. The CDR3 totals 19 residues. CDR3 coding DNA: TGCGCCAGCAGCTTGAGAGCTAACCCCTTGGCGGGGGGGAGGGGTGCGCAGTATTTT. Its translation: CASSLRANPLAGGRGAQYF.

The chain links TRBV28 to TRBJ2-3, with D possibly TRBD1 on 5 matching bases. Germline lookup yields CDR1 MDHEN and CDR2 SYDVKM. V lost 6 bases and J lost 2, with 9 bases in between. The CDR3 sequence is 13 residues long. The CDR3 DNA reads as TGTGCCAGCAGAGGGGTCCTCACAGATACGCAGTATTTT. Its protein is CASRGVLTDTQYF.

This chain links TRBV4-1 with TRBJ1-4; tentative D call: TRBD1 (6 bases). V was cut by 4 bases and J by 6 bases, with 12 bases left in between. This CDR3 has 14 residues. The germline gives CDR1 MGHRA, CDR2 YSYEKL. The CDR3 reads CASSRLGGDEKLFF. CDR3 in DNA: TGCGCCAGCAGCCGATTAGGGGGGGATGAAAAACTGTTTTTT.

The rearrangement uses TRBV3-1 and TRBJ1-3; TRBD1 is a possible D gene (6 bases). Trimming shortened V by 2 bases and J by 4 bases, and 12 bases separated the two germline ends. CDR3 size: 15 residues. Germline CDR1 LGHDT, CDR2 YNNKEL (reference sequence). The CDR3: CASSQTPGVGNTIYF. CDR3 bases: TGTGCCAGCAGCCAAACCCCAGGGGTCGGAAACACCATATATTTT.

CDR3 nucleotides: TGCGCCAGCAGCGTCGGGGTCGGCGAGCAGTACTTC. As protein: CASSVGVGEQYF. The rearrangement joins TRBV5-1 to TRBJ2-7; perhaps TRBD2 as D (5 bases). The V gene lost 4 bases and the J gene lost 6 bases, with 11 bases spanning the gap. The V gene's germline CDR1 is SGHRS and CDR2 YFSETQ. There are 12 residues in the CDR3.

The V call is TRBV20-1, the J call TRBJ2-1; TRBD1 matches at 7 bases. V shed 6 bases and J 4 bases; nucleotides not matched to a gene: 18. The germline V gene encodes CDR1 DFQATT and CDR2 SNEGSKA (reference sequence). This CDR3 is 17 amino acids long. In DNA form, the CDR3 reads TGCAGTGCGACTGGGGTGCACAGGGGACACACTTACAATGAGCAGTTCTTC. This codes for CSATGVHRGHTYNEQFF.

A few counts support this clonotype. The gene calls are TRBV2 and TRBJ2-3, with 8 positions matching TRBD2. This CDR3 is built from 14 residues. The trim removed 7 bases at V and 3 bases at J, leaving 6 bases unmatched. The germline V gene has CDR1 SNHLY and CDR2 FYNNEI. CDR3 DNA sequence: TGTGCCAGCACCTTACTAGCGGATACAGATACGCAGTATTTT. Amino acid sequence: CASTLLADTDTQYF. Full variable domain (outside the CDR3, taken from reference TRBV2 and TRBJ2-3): EPEVTQTPSHQVTQMGQEVILRCVPISNHLYFYWYRQILGQKVEFLVSFYNNEISEKSEIFDDQFSVERPDGSNFTLKIRSTKLEDSAMYFCASTLLADTDTQYFGPGTRLTVL.

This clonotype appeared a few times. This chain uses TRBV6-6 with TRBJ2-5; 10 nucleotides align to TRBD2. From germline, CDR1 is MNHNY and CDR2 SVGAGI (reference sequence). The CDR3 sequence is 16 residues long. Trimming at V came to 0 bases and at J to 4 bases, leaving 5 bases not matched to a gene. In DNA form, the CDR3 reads TGTGCCAGCAGTTACTCGAGCGGGGGGGCTCGAGAGACCCAGTACTTC. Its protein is CASSYSSGGARETQYF.